The 15 T cell receptor beta chains presented below share a single source sample, sequenced in a study of blood T cell repertoires in COVID-19. Using immunoSEQ multiplex PCR, the repertoire was profiled, and TCRdb retains in-frame clones only, with some absent. The sample has around 81,000 clones; over 80% are singletons. The sample taken for sequencing was peripheral blood. These receptors all stem from a man aged 50-60 years with acute or convalescent COVID-19.

This chain uses TRBV3-1 (or the pseudogene TRBV3-2) with TRBJ2-7; possible D gene TRBD2, 5 bases. This CDR3 comprises 15 residues. Germline CDR1 reads LGHDT; CDR2 reads YNNKEL (reference sequence). The germline V and J ends were trimmed by 3 bases and 3 bases, with 15 bases remaining between them. This chain's CDR3 is CASSHSTQTNYEQYF. As DNA, the CDR3 is TGTGCCAGCAGCCACTCCACGCAGACTAACTACGAGCAGTACTTC.

This clone has only a few counts. This chain connects TRBV7-2 to TRBJ2-3; TRBD2 agrees at 14 bases. With 5 bases clipped from V and 8 bases from J, the junction kept 3 bases outside the gene matches. Germline CDR1 and CDR2: SGHTA and FQGNSA. The CDR3 spans 14 residues. CDR3 region: CASSPGLAGGTQYF. CDR3 nucleotide sequence: TGTGCCAGCAGCCCTGGACTAGCGGGAGGTACGCAGTATTTT.

This chain connects TRBV6-5 to TRBJ1-4; 7 bases align to TRBD1. Germline V gene data show CDR1 as MNHEY and CDR2 as SVGAGI. With 6 bases clipped from V and 5 bases from J, the junction kept 6 bases outside the gene matches. The CDR3 runs 14 residues. The DNA of the CDR3 is TGTGCCAGCAGGCCGGGACAGCTAAATGAAAAACTGTTTTTT. Translation gives CASRPGQLNEKLFF.

The rearrangement uses TRBV2 and TRBJ1-1, with D maybe TRBD1 (6 bases). V was cut by 2 bases and J by 6 bases, with 10 bases left in between. Germline CDR1 reads SNHLY; CDR2 reads FYNNEI. The CDR3 has 13 residues. The CDR3 sequence: CASSESRGAEAFF. CDR3 in DNA: TGTGCCAGCAGTGAAAGCAGGGGAGCTGAAGCTTTCTTT.

The chain recombines TRBV10-1 with TRBJ2-7, with D perhaps matching TRBD1 (5 bases). Germline values: CDR1 WNHNN, CDR2 SYGVQD (reference sequence). There are 15 residues in the CDR3. V was clipped by 0 bases and J by 3 bases, with 12 bases between them. The CDR3 DNA follows: TGCGCCAGCAGTGAGTCGGCGGCAGGGAACTACGAGCAGTACTTC. Protein: CASSESAAGNYEQYF.

V and J are TRBV15 and TRBJ1-5; possibly TRBD1 for D (5 bases). This CDR3 is built from 14 residues. CDR1 is LNHNV, CDR2 YYDKDF, per germline (reference sequence). Trimming removed 5 bases from V and 0 bases from J, with 8 bases in between. CDR3 nucleotide sequence: TGTGCCACCAGCGCGGGACTTAGCAATCAGCCCCAGCATTTT. This translates into CATSAGLSNQPQHF.

The rearrangement joins TRBV10-3 to TRBJ1-4; D is ambiguous. V lost 0 bases and J 4 bases, leaving 9 bases between the germline ends. Looked up from germline, CDR1 is ENHRY and CDR2 is SYGVKD. This CDR3 comprises 15 residues. CDR3 protein: CAISESSQNNEKLFF. The CDR3, as DNA: TGTGCCATCAGTGAGTCAAGTCAGAATAATGAAAAACTGTTTTTT.

V gene TRBV30 combines with J gene TRBJ1-1; D might be TRBD1 (5 bases). The germline gives CDR1 GTSNPN, CDR2 SVGIG (reference sequence). V lost 4 bases, J lost 5 bases, and 20 bases lay in between. The CDR3 sequence is 15 residues long. CDR3 nucleotide sequence: TGTGCCTGGACGTACGGGGGAGGGGTTGGGACTGAAGCTTTCTTT. It codes for CAWTYGGGVGTEAFF.

CDR3 region: CASSSRVFGDEQFF. The CDR3, as DNA: TGTGCCAGCAGCTCACGGGTGTTCGGTGATGAGCAGTTCTTC. The chain employs TRBV11-3 and TRBJ2-1; no reliable D call. Per the germline V gene, CDR1 is SGHNT and CDR2 is YENEEA. V lost 4 bases, J lost 8 bases, and 15 bases lay in between. CDR3 length: 14 amino acids.

The rearrangement links TRBV4-2 to TRBJ2-1; D possibly corresponds to TRBD1 (6 bases). The length of the CDR3 is 16 residues. Deletions cut 1 base from V and 4 bases from J, with 14 bases between. Germline CDR1 reads LGHNA; CDR2 reads YNFKEQ. CDR3 amino acids: CASSQVSGQPYNEQFF. The DNA for the CDR3 is TGTGCCAGCAGCCAAGTTTCCGGACAGCCGTACAATGAGCAGTTCTTC.

The chain uses TRBV27 and TRBJ1-3, with D maybe TRBD1 (5 bases). The CDR3 runs 15 residues. V was trimmed by 3 bases and J by 0 bases, leaving 9 bases between them. Per germline, CDR1 MNHEY and CDR2 SMNVEV (reference sequence). Here the CDR3 reads CASSFDRDSGNTIYF. CDR3 DNA sequence: TGTGCCAGCAGTTTCGACAGAGACTCTGGAAACACCATATATTTT.

This chain links TRBV4-1 with TRBJ2-5; TRBD1 aligns across 7 bases. The CDR3 contains 14 residues. CDR1 is MGHRA and CDR2 is YSYEKL in the germline V gene. Unmatched junction bases numbered 11, after V lost 8 bases and J lost 5 bases. CDR3 DNA sequence: TGCGCCAGCGGACATTCAGGGGGTCGGGAGACCCAGTACTTC. This sequence encodes CASGHSGGRETQYF.

The chain employs TRBV18 and TRBJ2-1; 7 bases map to TRBD2. Germline loops: CDR1 KGHSH, CDR2 LQKENI. This CDR3 comprises 13 residues. V gave up 4 bases and J gave up 6 bases; unmatched junction bases: 3. The CDR3: CASSLGTTNEQFF. CDR3 coding DNA: TGTGCCAGCTCACTCGGGACTACCAATGAGCAGTTCTTC. Combining the CDR3 with reference TRBV18 and TRBJ2-1 gives the whole variable domain NAGVMQNPRHLVRRRGQEARLRCSPMKGHSHVYWYRQLPEEGLKFMVYLQKENIIDESGMPKERFSAEFPKEGPSILRIQQVVRGDSAAYFCASSLGTTNEQFFGPGTRLTVL.

The chain has TRBV4-3 and TRBJ2-1; 7 positions match TRBD2. Germline V gene data show CDR1 as LGHNA and CDR2 as YSLEER. This CDR3 contains 15 residues. V lost 0 bases, J lost 9 bases, and 8 bases stayed unmatched. CDR3 in DNA: TGCGCCAGCAGCCAAGAAAGGACTAGTTATCGTGAGCAGTTCTTC. Protein product: CASSQERTSYREQFF.

The V gene is TRBV11-3, the J gene TRBJ1-1; TRBD1 agrees at 8 bases. Germline CDR1 is SGHNT and CDR2 is YENEEA. V shed 5 bases and J 5 bases; nucleotides not matched to a gene: 7. The length of the CDR3 is 14 residues. Here the CDR3 reads CASSLFGQGTEAFF. The CDR3 DNA reads TGTGCCAGCAGCCTCTTCGGACAGGGAACTGAAGCTTTCTTT.